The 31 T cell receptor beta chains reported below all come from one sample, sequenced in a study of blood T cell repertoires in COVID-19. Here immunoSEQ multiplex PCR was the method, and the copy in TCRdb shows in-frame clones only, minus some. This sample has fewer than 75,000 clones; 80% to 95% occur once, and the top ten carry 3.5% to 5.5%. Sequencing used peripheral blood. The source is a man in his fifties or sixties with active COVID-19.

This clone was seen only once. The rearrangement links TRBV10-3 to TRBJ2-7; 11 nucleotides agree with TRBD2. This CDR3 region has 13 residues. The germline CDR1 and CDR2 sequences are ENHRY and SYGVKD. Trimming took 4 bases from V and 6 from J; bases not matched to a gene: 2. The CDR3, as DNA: TGTGCCATCAGTGGACTAGCGGGGACCGAGCAGTACTTC. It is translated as CAISGLAGTEQYF.

The CDR3 sequence is CASSPGGSNQPQHF. For the CDR3, the DNA is TGTGCCAGCAGTCCCGGGGGGAGCAATCAGCCCCAGCATTTT. The chain employs TRBV6-5 and TRBJ1-5; possibly TRBD1 for D (5 bases). From germline, CDR1 is MNHEY and CDR2 SVGAGI. The V gene lost 5 bases and the J gene lost 1 base, with 9 bases spanning the gap. CDR3 length: 14 residues.

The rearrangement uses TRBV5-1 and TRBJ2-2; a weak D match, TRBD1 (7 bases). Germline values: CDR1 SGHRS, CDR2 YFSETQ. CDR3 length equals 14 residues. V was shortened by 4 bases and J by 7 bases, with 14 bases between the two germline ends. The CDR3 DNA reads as TGCGCCAGCAGCCTAGACAGGGAGGACGGGGAGCTGTTTTTT. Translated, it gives CASSLDREDGELFF.

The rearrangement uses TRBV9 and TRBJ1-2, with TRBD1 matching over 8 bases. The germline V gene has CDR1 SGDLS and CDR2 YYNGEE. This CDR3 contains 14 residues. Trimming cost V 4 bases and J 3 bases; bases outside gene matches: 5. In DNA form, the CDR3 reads TGTGCCAGCAGCCCAGGACAGGGAGACTATGGCTACACCTTC. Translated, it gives CASSPGQGDYGYTF. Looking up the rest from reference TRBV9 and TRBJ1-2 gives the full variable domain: DSGVTQTPKHLITATGQRVTLRCSPRSGDLSVYWYQQSLDQGLQFLIQYYNGEERAKGNILERFSAQQFPDLHSELNLSSLELGDSALYFCASSPGQGDYGYTFGSGTRLTVV.

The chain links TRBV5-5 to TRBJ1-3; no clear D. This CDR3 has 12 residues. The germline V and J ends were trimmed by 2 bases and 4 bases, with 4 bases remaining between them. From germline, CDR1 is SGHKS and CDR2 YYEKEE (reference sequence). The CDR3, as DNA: TGTGCCAGCAGCTTACGGGGAAACACCATATATTTT. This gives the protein CASSLRGNTIYF.

CDR3 in DNA: TGTGCCAGCAGCCCTGGGGGTCAGACGGGACTAAAACTGTTTTTT. Its translation is CASSPGGQTGLKLFF. The chain employs TRBV7-2 and TRBJ1-4; possible D gene TRBD1, 5 bases. Trimming cost V 5 bases and J 10 bases, with 20 bases left between them. This CDR3 region has 15 residues. The germline gives CDR1 SGHTA, CDR2 FQGNSA.

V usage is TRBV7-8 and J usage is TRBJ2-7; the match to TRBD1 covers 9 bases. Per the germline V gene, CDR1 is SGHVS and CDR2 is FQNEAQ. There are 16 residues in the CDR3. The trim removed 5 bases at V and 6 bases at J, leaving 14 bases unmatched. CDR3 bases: TGTGCCAGCAGCCCGCAGGCCGGGACAGGGAGGAGCGAGCAGTACTTC. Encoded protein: CASSPQAGTGRSEQYF.

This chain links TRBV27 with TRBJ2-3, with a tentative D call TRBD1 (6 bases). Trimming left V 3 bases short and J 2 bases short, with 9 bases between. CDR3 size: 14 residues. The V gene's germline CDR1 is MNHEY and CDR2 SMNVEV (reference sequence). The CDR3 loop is CASSLDRNTDTQYF. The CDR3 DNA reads TGTGCCAGCAGTTTGGACAGAAACACAGATACGCAGTATTTT.

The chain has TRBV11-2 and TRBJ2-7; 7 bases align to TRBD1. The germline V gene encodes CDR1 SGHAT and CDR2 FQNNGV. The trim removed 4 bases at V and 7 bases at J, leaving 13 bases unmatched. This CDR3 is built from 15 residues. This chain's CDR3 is CASSSDQGEWKEQYF. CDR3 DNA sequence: TGTGCCAGCAGCTCCGATCAGGGGGAGTGGAAGGAGCAGTACTTC.

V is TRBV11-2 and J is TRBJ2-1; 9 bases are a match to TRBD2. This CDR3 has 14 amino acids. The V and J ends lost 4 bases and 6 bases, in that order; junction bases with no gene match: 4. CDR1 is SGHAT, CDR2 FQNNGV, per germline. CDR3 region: CASSSGLASNEQFF. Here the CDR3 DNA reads TGTGCCAGCAGCTCGGGACTAGCCTCCAATGAGCAGTTCTTC.

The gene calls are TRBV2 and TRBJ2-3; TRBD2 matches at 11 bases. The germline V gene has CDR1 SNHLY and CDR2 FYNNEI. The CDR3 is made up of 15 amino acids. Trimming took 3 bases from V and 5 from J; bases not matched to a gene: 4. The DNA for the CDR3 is TGTGCCAGCAGTGAGGTAGCGGGAGGGGTAGATACGCAGTATTTT. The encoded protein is CASSEVAGGVDTQYF.

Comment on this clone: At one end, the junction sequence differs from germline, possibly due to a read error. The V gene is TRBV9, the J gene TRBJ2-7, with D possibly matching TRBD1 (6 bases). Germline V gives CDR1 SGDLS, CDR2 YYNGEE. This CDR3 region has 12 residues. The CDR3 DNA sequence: TGTGCCAGCAGTCCGGGACAAAGGTCGAGGGACTTC. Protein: CASSPGQRSRDF.

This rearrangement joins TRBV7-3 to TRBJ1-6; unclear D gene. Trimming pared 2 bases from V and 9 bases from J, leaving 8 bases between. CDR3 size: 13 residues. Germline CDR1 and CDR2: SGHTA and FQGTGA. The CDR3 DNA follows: TGTGCCAGCAGCTTATCTCGGGGTTCACCCCTCCACTTT. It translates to CASSLSRGSPLHF.

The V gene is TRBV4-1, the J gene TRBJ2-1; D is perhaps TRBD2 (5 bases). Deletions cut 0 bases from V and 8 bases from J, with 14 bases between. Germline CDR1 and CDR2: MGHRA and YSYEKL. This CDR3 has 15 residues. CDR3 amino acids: CASSQEVLRRDEQFF. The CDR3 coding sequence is TGCGCCAGCAGCCAAGAGGTATTGAGGCGGGATGAGCAGTTCTTC.

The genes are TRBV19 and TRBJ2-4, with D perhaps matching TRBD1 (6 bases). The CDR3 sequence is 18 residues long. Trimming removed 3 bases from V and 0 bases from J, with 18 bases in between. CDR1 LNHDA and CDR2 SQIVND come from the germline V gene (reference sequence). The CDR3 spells CASSIRDQGSKAKNIQYF. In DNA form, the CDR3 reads TGTGCCAGTAGTATTCGGGACCAGGGGTCGAAAGCCAAAAACATTCAGTACTTC.

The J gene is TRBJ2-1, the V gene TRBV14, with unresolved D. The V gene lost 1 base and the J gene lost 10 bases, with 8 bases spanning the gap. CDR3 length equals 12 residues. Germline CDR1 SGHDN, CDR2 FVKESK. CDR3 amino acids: CASSQVAVEQFF. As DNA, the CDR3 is TGTGCCAGCAGCCAAGTCGCAGTCGAGCAGTTCTTC. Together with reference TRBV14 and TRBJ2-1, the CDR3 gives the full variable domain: EAGVTQFPSHSVIEKGQTVTLRCDPISGHDNLYWYRRVMGKEIKFLLHFVKESKQDESGMPNNRFLAERTGGTYSTLKVQPAELEDSGVYFCASSQVAVEQFFGPGTRLTVL.

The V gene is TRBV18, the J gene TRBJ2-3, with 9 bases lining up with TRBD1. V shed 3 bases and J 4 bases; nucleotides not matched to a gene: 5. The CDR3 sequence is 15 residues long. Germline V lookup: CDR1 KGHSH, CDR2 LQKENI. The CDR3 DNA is TGTGCCAGCTCACCTCGGGACAGGGCGGCAGATACGCAGTATTTT. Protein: CASSPRDRAADTQYF.

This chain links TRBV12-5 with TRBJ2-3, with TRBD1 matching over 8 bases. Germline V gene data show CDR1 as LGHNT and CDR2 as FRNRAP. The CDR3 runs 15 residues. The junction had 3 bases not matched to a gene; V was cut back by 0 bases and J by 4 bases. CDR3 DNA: TGTGCTAGTGGTTTGGTGGCAGGGGGCGCAGATACGCAGTATTTT. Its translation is CASGLVAGGADTQYF.

CDR3 region: CASSSGRAGDTQYF. CDR3 bases: TGTGCCAGCAGTAGCGGGAGGGCCGGGGATACGCAGTATTTT. V is TRBV28 and J is TRBJ2-3, with 10 bases lining up with TRBD2. The CDR3 has 14 residues. The germline V gene encodes CDR1 MDHEN and CDR2 SYDVKM. Trimming took 5 bases from V and 6 from J; bases not matched to a gene: 5.

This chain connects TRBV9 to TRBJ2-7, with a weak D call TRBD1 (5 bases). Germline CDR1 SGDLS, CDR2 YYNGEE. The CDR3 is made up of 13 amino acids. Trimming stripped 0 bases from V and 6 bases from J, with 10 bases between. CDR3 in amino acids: CASSVAQGLEQYF. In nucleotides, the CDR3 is TGTGCCAGCAGCGTAGCTCAGGGCCTCGAGCAGTACTTC.

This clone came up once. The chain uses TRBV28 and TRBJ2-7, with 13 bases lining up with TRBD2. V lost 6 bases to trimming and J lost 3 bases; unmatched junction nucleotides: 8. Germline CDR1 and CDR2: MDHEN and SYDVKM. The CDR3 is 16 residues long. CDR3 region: CASRISGTSGNYEQYF. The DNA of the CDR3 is TGTGCCAGCAGGATCTCCGGGACTAGCGGGAACTACGAGCAGTACTTC.

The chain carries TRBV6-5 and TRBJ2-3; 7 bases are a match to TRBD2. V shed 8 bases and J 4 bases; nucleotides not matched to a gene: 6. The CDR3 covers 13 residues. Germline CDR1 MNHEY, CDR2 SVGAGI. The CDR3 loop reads CASSAGASDTQYF. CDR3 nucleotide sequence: TGTGCCAGCTCGGCGGGAGCCTCAGATACGCAGTATTTT.

The DNA of the CDR3 is TGTGCCAGCAGCCAAGGGACAATTAGCACTGAAGCTTTCTTT. Protein: CASSQGTISTEAFF. The rearrangement joins TRBV3-1 (or the pseudogene TRBV3-2) to TRBJ1-1; D possibly corresponds to TRBD1 (5 bases). Trimming removed 1 base at V and 4 bases at J, with 10 bases between. The CDR3 loop spans 14 amino acids. Germline V lookup: CDR1 LGHDT, CDR2 YNNKEL (reference sequence).

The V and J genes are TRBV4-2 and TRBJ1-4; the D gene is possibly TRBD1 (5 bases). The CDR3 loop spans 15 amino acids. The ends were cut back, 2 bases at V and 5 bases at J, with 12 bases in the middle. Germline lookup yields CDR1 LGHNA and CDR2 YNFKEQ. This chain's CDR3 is CASSQPDRINEKLFF. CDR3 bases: TGTGCCAGCAGCCAACCCGACAGAATCAATGAAAAACTGTTTTTT.

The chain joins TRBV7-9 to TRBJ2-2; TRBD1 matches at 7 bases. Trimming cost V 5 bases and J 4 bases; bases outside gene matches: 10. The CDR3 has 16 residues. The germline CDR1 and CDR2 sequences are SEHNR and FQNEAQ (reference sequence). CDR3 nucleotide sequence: TGTGCCAGCAGCCTAGGGGGCGCGGTGCGCACCGGGGAGCTGTTTTTT. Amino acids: CASSLGGAVRTGELFF.

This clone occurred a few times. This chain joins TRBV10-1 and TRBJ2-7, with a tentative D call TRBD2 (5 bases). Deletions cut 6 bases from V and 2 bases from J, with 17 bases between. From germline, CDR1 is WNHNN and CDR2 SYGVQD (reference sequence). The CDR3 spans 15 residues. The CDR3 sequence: CASSDKVAGPYEQYF. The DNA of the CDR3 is TGCGCCAGCAGCGATAAGGTCGCGGGTCCCTACGAGCAGTACTTC.

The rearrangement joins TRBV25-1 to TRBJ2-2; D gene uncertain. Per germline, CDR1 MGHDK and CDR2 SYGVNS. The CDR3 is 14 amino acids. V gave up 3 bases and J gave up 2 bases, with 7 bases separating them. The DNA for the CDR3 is TGTGCCAGCAGTGAGGCATTAAACACCGGGGAGCTGTTTTTT. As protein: CASSEALNTGELFF.

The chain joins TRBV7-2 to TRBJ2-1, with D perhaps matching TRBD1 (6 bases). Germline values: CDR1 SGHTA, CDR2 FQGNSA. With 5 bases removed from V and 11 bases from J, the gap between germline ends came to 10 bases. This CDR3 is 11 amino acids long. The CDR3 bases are TGTGCCAGCAGCCTAACAGGGAAGCAGTTCTTC. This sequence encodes CASSLTGKQFF.

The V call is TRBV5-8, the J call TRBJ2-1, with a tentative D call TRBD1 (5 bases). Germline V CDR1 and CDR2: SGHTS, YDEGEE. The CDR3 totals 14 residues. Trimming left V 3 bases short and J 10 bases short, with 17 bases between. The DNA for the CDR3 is TGTGCCAGCAGCTCCTCTTTAGTGGGGCCGGAGCAGTTCTTC. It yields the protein CASSSSLVGPEQFF.

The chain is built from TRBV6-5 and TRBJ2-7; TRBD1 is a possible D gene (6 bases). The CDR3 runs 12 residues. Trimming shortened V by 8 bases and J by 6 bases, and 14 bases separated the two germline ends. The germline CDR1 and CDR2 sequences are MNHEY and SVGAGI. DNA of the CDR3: TGTGCCAGCGAGGGGGAAGGGTTCGAGCAGTACTTC. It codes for CASEGEGFEQYF.

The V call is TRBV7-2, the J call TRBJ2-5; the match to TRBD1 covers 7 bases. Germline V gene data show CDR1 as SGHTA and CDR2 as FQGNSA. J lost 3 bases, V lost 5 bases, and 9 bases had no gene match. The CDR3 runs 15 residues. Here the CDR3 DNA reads TGTGCCAGCAGCGGGGCCGGCAGGGGGAAAGAGACCCAGTACTTC. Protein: CASSGAGRGKETQYF.